This T cell receptor (beta chain) was profiled in a study of blood T cell repertoires in COVID-19. Study-level background: Acute-phase and convalescent COVID-19 samples originated in the United States, Italy and Spain.

Here immunoSEQ multiplex PCR was the method, and the copy in TCRdb shows in-frame clones only, minus some. This sample yields some 200,000 clones, of which 85% to 90% are seen a single time; roughly 7% belongs to the top ten. This clone was recorded a few times. The clonotype was recovered from an elderly woman in a cohort sampled during active or convalescent COVID-19. The sample consisted of peripheral blood.

The CDR3 spells CASSLVASGTDTQYF. The CDR3 bases are TGCGCCAGCAGCTTGGTGGCCAGCGGGACAGATACGCAGTATTTT. The chain couples TRBV5-1 to TRBJ2-3; tentative D call: TRBD2 (6 bases). The CDR3 covers 15 residues. Germline CDR1 reads SGHRS; CDR2 reads YFSETQ. Between the trimmed V and J ends, which lost 0 bases and 3 bases, there was a span of 11 bases. The complete variable domain, with remaining parts taken from reference TRBV5-1 and TRBJ2-3, reads KAGVTQTPRYLIKTRGQQVTLSCSPISGHRSVSWYQQTPGQGLQFLFEYFSETQRNKGNFPGRFSGRQFSNSRSEMNVSTLELGDSALYLCASSLVASGTDTQYFGPGTRLTVL.